What follows are 14 T cell receptor beta chains derived from one specimen sequenced in a study of T-cell reconstitution after alpha-beta-depleted transplantation in children listed by TCRdb under 2016. The receptor library was made with PCR. The sequencer was an Illumina HiSeq 2500. TCR libraries were prepared with molecular barcoding, using unique molecular identifiers to normalize TCRbeta repertoire quantification. TCRdb ran its own pipeline on the public reads, namely fastp trimming at Q25 and MiXCR clone calling, and kept in-frame beta chains. Under each unique CDR3 protein, matching rows form one entry showing the most common genes and DNA. This sample lists 200,000 or so distinct CDR3 sequences; 5% to 6.5% were detected once. Under 6% of the sample is held by the ten biggest clonotypes. This sample's treatment or condition label indicates: allogeneic hematopoietic cell transplantation with graft depleted of TCRalphabeta T cells and CD19 B cells.

This specimen was PBMCs, taken before TCRalphabeta/CD19-depleted stem cell transplant. The receptors shown here come from a girl in the first two years of life with combined immunodeficiency, due to receive a stem cell transplant.

This clonotype was seen repeatedly, ten times or more. J is TRBJ2-1 and V is TRBV25-1; D call uncertain. V was clipped by 2 bases and J by 6 bases, with 2 bases between them. The germline CDR1 and CDR2 sequences are MGHDK and SYGVNS. The CDR3 totals 11 residues. The CDR3, as DNA: TGTGCCAGCAGTGAACTCAATGAGCAGTTCTTC. Its translation: CASSELNEQFF. Together with reference TRBV25-1 and TRBJ2-1, the CDR3 gives the full variable domain: EADIYQTPRYLVIGTGKKITLECSQTMGHDKMYWYQQDPGMELHLIHYSYGVNSTEKGDLSSESTVSRIRTEHFPLTLESARPSHTSQYLCASSELNEQFFGPGTRLTVL.

This clonotype was observed at least ten times. This sequence joins TRBV5-8 and TRBJ1-1; D perhaps matches TRBD1 (6 bases). Germline CDR1 reads SGHTS; CDR2 reads YDEGEE. The CDR3 extends over 15 amino acids. Trimming removed 1 base from V and 3 bases from J, with 13 bases in between. The CDR3 here is CASSLYPRGDTEAFF. DNA for the CDR3: TGTGCCAGCAGCTTGTATCCGAGGGGGGACACTGAAGCTTTCTTT.

This clonotype occurred many times. This sequence joins TRBV28 and TRBJ2-3; D is unclear. Germline V gene lookup returns CDR1 MDHEN and CDR2 SYDVKM. Trimming took 6 bases from V and 0 from J, leaving 4 bases between them. The CDR3 is 12 residues long. CDR3 bases: TGTGCCAGCAGGAGGAGCACAGATACGCAGTATTTT. It specifies CASRRSTDTQYF.

This clonotype was found many times. The J gene is TRBJ2-1, the V gene TRBV29-1, with TRBD1 identical over 7 bases. Germline V CDR1 and CDR2: SQVTM, ANQGSEA. The CDR3 sequence is 16 residues long. The ends lost 2 bases at V and 4 bases at J; junction bases unmatched: 11. Written as DNA, the CDR3 is TGCAGCGTTGAAAGGGGGCAGGGACGAGGTTACAATGAGCAGTTCTTC. The encoded protein is CSVERGQGRGYNEQFF.

This clonotype was observed at least ten times. The chain is built from TRBV6-5 and TRBJ1-4, with TRBD1 as a possible D gene (6 bases). The CDR3 has 14 residues. Trimming took off 2 bases at V and 7 bases at J, with 11 bases between the two ends. CDR1 is MNHEY and CDR2 is SVGAGI in the germline V gene. The CDR3 sequence: CASSYVGGGEKLFF. DNA for the CDR3: TGTGCCAGCAGTTACGTCGGAGGGGGTGAAAAACTGTTTTTT.

At least ten counts were recorded for this clonotype. V and J are TRBV15 and TRBJ2-7; D may correspond to TRBD1 or TRBD2 (5 bases each). Looked up from germline, CDR1 is LNHNV and CDR2 is YYDKDF (reference sequence). The V gene lost 1 base and the J gene lost 3 bases, with 19 bases spanning the gap. The CDR3 sequence is 17 residues long. The CDR3 here is CATSRGEAGRVDYEQYF. The DNA of the CDR3 is TGTGCCACCAGCAGAGGGGAAGCAGGGAGAGTAGACTACGAGCAGTACTTC.

This clonotype was seen repeatedly, ten times or more. The chain carries TRBV20-1 and TRBJ1-6, with 8 bases lining up with TRBD1. CDR3 length equals 14 residues. Germline CDR1 and CDR2: DFQATT and SNEGSKA (reference sequence). V trimming: 5 bases; J trimming: 13 bases; junction bases outside the gene matches: 13. The CDR3, as DNA: TGCAGTGCTGCTAATAACAGGGCAGGGGGCCCCCTCCACTTT. It encodes CSAANNRAGGPLHF.

In this sample, this clonotype turned up many times. The CDR3 DNA follows: TGTGCCAGCAGTCCCCCCGACGGGTGGCAGTTCTTC. It encodes CASSPPDGWQFF. The rearrangement links TRBV28 to TRBJ2-1, with D unclear. V was trimmed by 5 bases and J by 12 bases, leaving 14 bases between them. CDR1 MDHEN and CDR2 SYDVKM come from the germline V gene. This CDR3 region has 12 residues.

This clonotype appeared many times. The chain uses TRBV27 and TRBJ2-1, with 15 bases aligning to TRBD2. CDR3 length: 19 amino acids. J gave up 2 bases and V 8 bases, and 13 bases lay outside the gene matches. The germline V gene encodes CDR1 MNHEY and CDR2 SMNVEV (reference sequence). Written as DNA, the CDR3 is TGTGCCAGCCTATTCACAGGGACTAGCGGGAGGTTTCCCTACAATGAGCAGTTCTTC. It specifies CASLFTGTSGRFPYNEQFF.

Ten or more counts support this clonotype. This chain joins TRBV7-8 and TRBJ2-3, with D unresolved. The CDR3 runs to 16 residues. Trimming left V 5 bases short and J 4 bases short, with 19 bases between. Germline CDR1 and CDR2: SGHVS and FQNEAQ. CDR3: CASSIAVSRLPDTQYF. CDR3 bases: TGTGCCAGCAGCATCGCGGTGTCTAGATTGCCAGATACGCAGTATTTT.

Only a few counts were recorded for this clonotype. The gene calls are TRBV7-6 and TRBJ2-7; 8 bases are a match to TRBD1. Trimming cost V 1 base and J 6 bases; bases outside gene matches: 11. Germline V gene sequence: CDR1 SGHVS, CDR2 FNYEAQ. This CDR3 contains 16 residues. This chain's CDR3 is CASSLGVSAGGSEQYF. The CDR3 DNA sequence: TGTGCCAGCAGCTTAGGGGTATCCGCAGGGGGCAGCGAGCAGTACTTC. Combining the CDR3 with reference TRBV7-6 and TRBJ2-7 gives the whole variable domain GAGVSQSPRYKVTKRGQDVALRCDPISGHVSLYWYRQALGQGPEFLTYFNYEAQQDKSGLPNDRFSAERPEGSISTLTIQRTEQRDSAMYRCASSLGVSAGGSEQYFGPGTRLTVT.

This clonotype was recorded many times. The chain is built from TRBV6-2 or TRBV6-3 and TRBJ1-1; a possible D gene is TRBD1 (6 bases). Deletions cut 0 bases from V and 3 bases from J, with 11 bases between. Germline CDR1 is MNHEY and CDR2 is SVGEGT. The CDR3 loop spans 15 amino acids. For the CDR3, the DNA is TGTGCCAGCAGTTACTCTCAGGGGTGGGACACTGAAGCTTTCTTT. Translating gives CASSYSQGWDTEAFF.

The chain links TRBV12-3 or TRBV12-4 to TRBJ2-7; 10 nucleotides agree with TRBD2. This CDR3 spans 13 amino acids. The trim removed 6 bases at V and 4 bases at J, leaving 3 bases unmatched. The CDR3 sequence is CASRSGGEYEQYF. DNA for the CDR3: TGTGCCAGCAGAAGCGGGGGGGAATACGAGCAGTACTTC.

The J gene is TRBJ1-6, the V gene TRBV25-1; no reliable D call. Germline V gene lookup returns CDR1 MGHDK and CDR2 SYGVNS. Trimming shortened V by 3 bases and J by 10 bases, and 19 bases separated the two germline ends. CDR3 length equals 16 residues. The CDR3 DNA sequence: TGTGCCAGCAGTGACTATACCCTAAGCGTCTCGTCACCCCTCCACTTT. It encodes CASSDYTLSVSSPLHF.